This TCR beta chain was sequenced for a study of T cell responses to AZD1222 COVID-19 vaccine. Germline V gives CDR1 SEHNR, CDR2 FQNEAQ (reference sequence). The germline V and J ends were trimmed by 1 base and 5 bases, with 8 bases remaining between them. This CDR3 spans 13 amino acids. The data were produced by immunoSEQ multiplex PCR, yet TCRdb's version contains in-frame clones alone and is incomplete. Found here are about 150,000 clones, more than 85% of them singletons; the top ten hold 1% to 1.5%. This receptor was obtained from an adult who received the AZD1222 COVID-19 vaccine. The chain combines TRBV7-9 with TRBJ1-2, with no clear D. Sequenced here: peripheral blood, sampled 28 days after the second AZD1222 dose. CDR3: CASSLGPAYGYTF. The CDR3 coding sequence is TGTGCCAGCAGCTTAGGGCCAGCGTATGGCTACACCTTC.